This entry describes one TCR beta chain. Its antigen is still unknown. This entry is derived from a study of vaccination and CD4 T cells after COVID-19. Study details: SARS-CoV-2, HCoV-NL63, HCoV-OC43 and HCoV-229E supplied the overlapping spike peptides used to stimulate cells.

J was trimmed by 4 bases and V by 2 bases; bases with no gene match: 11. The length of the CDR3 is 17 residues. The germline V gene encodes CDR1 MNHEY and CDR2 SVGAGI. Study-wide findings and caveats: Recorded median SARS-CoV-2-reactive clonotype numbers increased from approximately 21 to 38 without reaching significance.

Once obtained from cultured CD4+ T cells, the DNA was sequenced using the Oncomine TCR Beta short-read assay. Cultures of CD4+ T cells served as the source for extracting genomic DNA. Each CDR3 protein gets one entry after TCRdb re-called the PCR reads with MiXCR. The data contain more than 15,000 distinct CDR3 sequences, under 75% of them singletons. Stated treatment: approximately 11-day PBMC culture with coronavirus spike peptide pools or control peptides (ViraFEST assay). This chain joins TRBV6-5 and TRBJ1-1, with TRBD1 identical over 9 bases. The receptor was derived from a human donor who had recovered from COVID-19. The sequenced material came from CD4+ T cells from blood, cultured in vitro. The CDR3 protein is CASSYSSGTGPLTEAFF. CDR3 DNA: TGTGCCAGCAGTTACAGCTCCGGGACAGGGCCACTCACTGAAGCTTTCTTT.